This T cell receptor beta chain came from a study of cytomegalovirus exposure and HLA in healthy donors. Findings and limits, study-wide: In a later analysis, parvovirus B19, influenza, CMV and Epstein-Barr virus appeared linked to several top co-occurrence clusters. A classifier reportedly called cytomegalovirus status with high sensitivity and specificity. Highest at DRB1 and lowest at HLA-C, TCR association rates differed among HLA loci in a later analysis.

It was with 60 Vbeta and 13 Jbeta primers that the PCR ran. Data came from immunoSEQ multiplex PCR; TCRdb stores just in-frame clones and leaves some out. The data contain 100,000 to 150,000 clones, 75% to 80% of them singletons. In the case of this clone: As yet, its antigen is unknown.

The germline gives CDR1 MNHEY, CDR2 SMNVEV (reference sequence). This CDR3 has 16 residues. The ends lost 9 bases at V and 2 bases at J; junction bases unmatched: 13. The chain is built from TRBV27 and TRBJ2-3, with 8 bases matching TRBD2. Specimen: PBMCs. The sequence was obtained from a male donor in good health and CMV-seronegative. The CDR3 region has the DNA TGTGCCAGAACACCAGTGGGCGGGGGGAACACAGATACGCAGTATTTT. Its translation: CARTPVGGGNTDTQYF.